The 26 T cell receptor beta chains below all came from one sample that was sequenced in a study of CD8 T cells in Susac syndrome. RNA amounts of about 0.5 to 1 ug underwent reverse transcription with random hexamers. MiXCR, applied by TCRdb to the immunoSEQ multiplex PCR reads, yields one record per CDR3 protein. The sample has 250,000 to 300,000 distinct CDR3 sequences, approximately 90% seen once. Sequenced material: CD8+ T cells from PBMCs. The receptors were sampled from a human donor with multiple sclerosis.

The CDR3 here is CASSISLGLDSYEQYF. The DNA for the CDR3 is TGTGCCAGTAGTATTTCCCTGGGACTTGACTCCTACGAGCAGTACTTC. The chain links TRBV19 to TRBJ2-7, with D perhaps TRBD2 (6 bases). V lost 3 bases and J lost 0, with 15 bases in between. This CDR3 region has 16 residues. Germline loops: CDR1 LNHDA, CDR2 SQIVND (reference sequence). Filled out from reference TRBV19 and TRBJ2-7, the complete variable domain reads DGGITQSPKYLFRKEGQNVTLSCEQNLNHDAMYWYRQDPGQGLRLIYYSQIVNDFQKGDIAEGYSVSREKKESFPLTVTSAQKNPTAFYLCASSISLGLDSYEQYFGPGTRLTVT.

The rearrangement links TRBV7-9 to TRBJ2-7, with TRBD2 as a possible D gene (7 bases). The CDR3 extends over 17 amino acids. The V gene lost 5 bases and the J gene lost 3 bases, with 23 bases spanning the gap. Germline V CDR1 and CDR2: SEHNR, FQNEAQ (reference sequence). CDR3 bases: TGTGCCAGCAGCCTACCCCTTGGGGGGGGCGGGGACTACGAGCAGTACTTC. It is translated as CASSLPLGGGGDYEQYF.

The chain uses TRBV7-8 and TRBJ2-1; tentatively, D is TRBD2 (6 bases). V was clipped by 1 base and J by 7 bases, with 11 bases between them. CDR3 size: 14 residues. From germline, CDR1 is SGHVS and CDR2 FQNEAQ. CDR3 amino acids: CASSLGLEGNEQFF. As DNA, the CDR3 is TGTGCCAGCAGCTTAGGACTAGAGGGTAATGAGCAGTTCTTC. Drawing the rest from reference TRBV7-8 and TRBJ2-1, the complete variable domain is GAGVSQSPRYKVAKRGQDVALRCDPISGHVSLFWYQQALGQGPEFLTYFQNEAQLDKSGLPSDRFFAERPEGSVSTLKIQRTQQEDSAVYLCASSLGLEGNEQFFGPGTRLTVL.

The rearrangement links TRBV19 to TRBJ1-1; 7 bases align to TRBD1. The length of the CDR3 is 13 residues. The V gene end was trimmed by 4 bases and the J gene end by 4 bases; junction bases not matched to a gene: 3. CDR1 and CDR2 (germline): LNHDA, SQIVND (reference sequence). CDR3 sequence: CASSTGQPTEAFF. The CDR3 region has the DNA TGTGCCAGTAGTACGGGACAGCCCACTGAAGCTTTCTTT.

This chain links TRBV6-8 with TRBJ2-1; TRBD1 is a possible D gene (6 bases). The CDR3 is 13 residues long. In germline, CDR1 is MNHGY, CDR2 SAAAGT. Trimming took off 8 bases at V and 7 bases at J, with 15 bases between the two ends. The DNA of the CDR3 is TGTGCCAGCGGGAACAGGGACCCAAATGAGCAGTTCTTC. Its translation: CASGNRDPNEQFF.

V is TRBV28 and J is TRBJ2-7; D is undetermined. The CDR3 spans 16 residues. Germline V gene lookup returns CDR1 MDHEN and CDR2 SYDVKM. V was clipped by 4 bases and J by 0 bases, with 16 bases between them. CDR3 region: CASSSSISRSSYEQYF. DNA of the CDR3: TGTGCCAGCAGTTCATCCATTTCACGAAGCTCCTACGAGCAGTACTTC.

The chain couples TRBV20-1 to TRBJ2-2; D tentatively reads TRBD1 or TRBD2 (5 bases each). V gave up 6 bases and J gave up 1 base, with 15 bases separating them. The length of the CDR3 is 15 residues. Germline-derived CDR1 and CDR2 are DFQATT and SNEGSKA (reference sequence). The CDR3 sequence is CSAPEAGQNTGELFF. The CDR3 DNA sequence: TGCAGTGCCCCGGAGGCAGGGCAGAACACCGGGGAGCTGTTTTTT.

V is TRBV20-1 and J is TRBJ2-1, with 11 bases lining up with TRBD2. Germline trimming cut 7 bases from V and 6 bases from J; bases unmatched to any gene: 11. Germline V gene lookup returns CDR1 DFQATT and CDR2 SNEGSKA (reference sequence). The CDR3 is made up of 15 amino acids. The DNA for the CDR3 is TGCAGTGGACCGGCCGGGACTAGCGGATTCAATGAGCAGTTCTTC. This encodes CSGPAGTSGFNEQFF.

The chain joins TRBV29-1 to TRBJ2-3, with D hard to call. Germline V lookup: CDR1 SQVTM, CDR2 ANQGSEA. The CDR3 has 12 amino acids. The V gene lost 8 bases and the J gene lost 4 bases, with 13 bases spanning the gap. DNA for the CDR3: TGCAGCTGTTCCGGGTCCGCAGATACGCAGTATTTT. This encodes CSCSGSADTQYF.

The chain carries TRBV20-1 and TRBJ1-1; D unclear. Germline assignment: CDR1 DFQATT and CDR2 SNEGSKA (reference sequence). Trimming left V 1 base short and J 2 bases short, with 14 bases between. CDR3 length: 15 residues. This CDR3 reads CSARGPHAANTEAFF. CDR3 DNA: TGCAGTGCTAGAGGGCCCCACGCAGCTAACACTGAAGCTTTCTTT.

This chain joins TRBV3-1 and TRBJ2-1, with D uncertain. V was cut by 4 bases and J by 6 bases, with 19 bases left in between. Germline CDR1 and CDR2: LGHDT and YNNKEL (reference sequence). The CDR3 extends over 16 amino acids. CDR3 amino acids: CASSPPGAPFTNEQFF. The CDR3 DNA is TGTGCCAGCAGCCCACCGGGCGCCCCGTTTACCAATGAGCAGTTCTTC.

The V call is TRBV7-3, the J call TRBJ2-2; 11 bases match TRBD1. With 7 bases clipped from V and 6 bases from J, the junction kept 4 bases outside the gene matches. This CDR3 has 14 residues. Germline CDR1 reads SGHTA; CDR2 reads FQGTGA. CDR3 DNA sequence: TGTGCCAGCACGGACAGGGGGCTTCCCGGGGAGCTGTTTTTT. Its translation: CASTDRGLPGELFF.

The chain couples TRBV12-3 or TRBV12-4 to TRBJ2-7; the D gene is possibly TRBD1 (6 bases). Trimming pared 5 bases from V and 1 base from J, leaving 15 bases between. This CDR3 has 15 residues. The CDR3 sequence is CASSETRGTSYEQYF. CDR3 coding DNA: TGTGCCAGCAGTGAAACCAGGGGTACTTCCTACGAGCAGTACTTC.

V is TRBV7-9 and J is TRBJ2-1; D gene unclear. Germline values: CDR1 SEHNR, CDR2 FQNEAQ (reference sequence). This CDR3 has 13 amino acids. V lost 5 bases and J 5 bases, leaving 10 bases between the germline ends. Written as DNA, the CDR3 is TGTGCCAGCAGCCTCTACTCTAACAATGAGCAGTTCTTC. Its protein is CASSLYSNNEQFF.

The V call is TRBV6-5, the J call TRBJ1-2; D is undetermined. The CDR3 totals 16 residues. V lost 0 bases and J 4 bases, leaving 15 bases between the germline ends. Per the germline V gene, CDR1 is MNHEY and CDR2 is SVGAGI. The DNA of the CDR3 is TGTGCCAGCAGTTACTCGAGTAGCCCGCGGATCTATGGCTACACCTTC. Translation gives CASSYSSSPRIYGYTF.

Only a few counts were recorded for this clonotype. The V and J genes are TRBV27 and TRBJ2-3; the D is unclear. This CDR3 spans 13 amino acids. CDR1 MNHEY and CDR2 SMNVEV come from the germline V gene (reference sequence). V shed 4 bases and J shed 1 base, with 6 bases lying between them. CDR3 nucleotides: TGTGCCAGCAGTTCGGTAGGCACAGATACGCAGTATTTT. This codes for CASSSVGTDTQYF.

This clonotype was seen only once. J is TRBJ2-7 and V is TRBV29-1; possible D gene TRBD2, 5 bases. Germline assignment: CDR1 SQVTM and CDR2 ANQGSEA. This CDR3 comprises 12 residues. The V and J ends lost 4 bases and 0 bases respectively, with 7 bases between them. The CDR3 DNA is TGCAGCGTTGGGAGGAGCTCCTACGAGCAGTACTTC. As protein: CSVGRSSYEQYF.

The chain's CDR3 is CAWSFFGTGLTEAFF. The DNA for the CDR3 is TGTGCCTGGAGCTTCTTCGGGACAGGGCTTACTGAAGCTTTCTTT. V and J are TRBV30 and TRBJ1-1; 9 bases line up with TRBD1. J gave up 5 bases and V 3 bases, and 10 bases lay outside the gene matches. The germline CDR1 and CDR2 sequences are GTSNPN and SVGIG (reference sequence). The CDR3 extends over 15 amino acids.

This sequence joins TRBV19 and TRBJ2-3, with 9 bases that match TRBD2. The CDR3 length is 14 residues. Germline assignment: CDR1 LNHDA and CDR2 SQIVND (reference sequence). The V and J ends lost 3 bases and 2 bases, in that order; junction bases with no gene match: 0. The CDR3 region is CASSMGLATDTQYF. The CDR3 DNA is TGTGCCAGTAGTATGGGACTAGCCACAGATACGCAGTATTTT.

This clonotype was counted a few times. The CDR3 loop is CASSLDPDSFINYGYTF. CDR3 nucleotide sequence: TGTGCCAGCAGCTTAGATCCTGACAGCTTTATTAACTATGGCTACACCTTC. V is TRBV7-2 and J is TRBJ1-2, with D perhaps TRBD1 (5 bases). V was shortened by 1 base and J by 1 base, with 16 bases between the two germline ends. Germline V CDR1 and CDR2: SGHTA, FQGNSA. CDR3 size: 17 residues.

The gene calls are TRBV2 and TRBJ2-1, with D possibly being TRBD2 (5 bases). The germline gives CDR1 SNHLY, CDR2 FYNNEI. The CDR3 totals 15 residues. Trimming shortened V by 6 bases and J by 4 bases, and 16 bases separated the two germline ends. The CDR3 loop reads CASRRPSGIYNEQFF. The CDR3 DNA follows: TGTGCCAGCAGGCGACCATCGGGAATTTACAATGAGCAGTTCTTC.

The chain employs TRBV7-3 and TRBJ1-6, with TRBD1 identical over 7 bases. The CDR3 contains 14 residues. The J segment lost 8 bases and the V segment lost 5 bases, leaving 6 bases of the junction unmatched. Per the germline V gene, CDR1 is SGHTA and CDR2 is FQGTGA. In nucleotides, the CDR3 is TGTGCCAGCAGCCTGCGACAGGGTGATTCACCCCTCCACTTT. Its protein is CASSLRQGDSPLHF.

This chain uses TRBV4-2 with TRBJ2-3; 11 bases align to TRBD2. Looked up from germline, CDR1 is LGHNA and CDR2 is YNFKEQ. The V and J ends lost 2 bases and 1 base, in that order; junction bases with no gene match: 2. The CDR3 contains 16 residues. The DNA of the CDR3 is TGTGCCAGCAGCCAATCACTAGCGGGAGGCACAGATACGCAGTATTTT. Translation gives CASSQSLAGGTDTQYF.

This chain joins TRBV29-1 and TRBJ2-1, with TRBD1 identical over 7 bases. The CDR3 runs to 15 residues. Trimming took 1 base from V and 11 from J; bases not matched to a gene: 14. Per the germline V gene, CDR1 is SQVTM and CDR2 is ANQGSEA. The CDR3 protein is CSVEVRDSYSNQQFF. DNA of the CDR3: TGCAGCGTTGAAGTCCGGGACAGCTATTCTAATCAGCAGTTCTTC.

The chain employs TRBV19 and TRBJ1-2; TRBD1 agrees at 7 bases. CDR3 length equals 17 residues. V gave up 4 bases and J gave up 3 bases; unmatched junction bases: 14. Looked up from germline, CDR1 is LNHDA and CDR2 is SQIVND (reference sequence). Here the CDR3 DNA reads TGTGCCAGTAGTACCCTTTCGAAGGGGGCGAGAGACTATGGCTACACCTTC. Protein: CASSTLSKGARDYGYTF.

This clonotype has a handful of counts. CDR3 amino acids: CASSTGTATDTQYF. The CDR3 DNA reads as TGTGCCAGTTCAACCGGGACAGCCACAGATACGCAGTATTTT. This chain connects TRBV7-6 to TRBJ2-3; 7 bases match TRBD1. The germline CDR1 and CDR2 sequences are SGHVS and FNYEAQ. The CDR3 extends over 14 amino acids. The V and J ends lost 9 bases and 2 bases, in that order; junction bases with no gene match: 8. The variable domain in full, with the rest retrieved from reference TRBV7-6 and TRBJ2-3, is GAGVSQSPRYKVTKRGQDVALRCDPISGHVSLYWYRQALGQGPEFLTYFNYEAQQDKSGLPNDRFSAERPEGSISTLTIQRTEQRDSAMYRCASSTGTATDTQYFGPGTRLTVL.